This is a list of T cell receptor beta chains from one sample in a study of T cells expressing NK-cell markers. With the 5' RACE reads reprocessed, TCRdb shows one record per CDR3 protein and no DNA. This repertoire includes 150,000 or so distinct CDR3 sequences. The sequenced material came from blood T cells: a sorted CD56 or NKG2C T cell subset, CD4+ or CD8+ T cells, or bulk PBMC T cells (not recorded which). The receptors were gathered from a woman between 50 and 59 years old in good health. Each CDR3 is given with its conserved first and last residue.

v_gene	j_gene	CDR3aa
TRBV12-3/TRBV12-4	TRBJ2-4	CASSLRGQGANIQYF
TRBV29-1	TRBJ2-7	CSVEGGQGGSYEQYF
TRBV11-2	TRBJ2-1	CASRHSGRGVYNEQFF
TRBV12-3/TRBV12-4	TRBJ2-1	CASSFKGRGPGGEQFF
TRBV5-6	TRBJ2-7	CASSLVGGSNEQYF
TRBV12-3/TRBV12-4	TRBJ1-4	CASSYALAANEKLFF
TRBV10-3	TRBJ1-3	CAISEGQAGSGNTIYF
TRBV11-2	TRBJ1-5	CASSLGGVERPQHF
TRBV12-5	TRBJ2-3	CAHQRDDSDTQYF
TRBV20-1	TRBJ2-3	CSAPAHTTQYF
TRBV23-1	TRBJ2-4	CASQRGQGSAKNIQYF
TRBV25-1	TRBJ2-7	CASSPGEGHIFYEQYF
TRBV3-1	TRBJ2-1	CASSPNLAGARNEQFF
TRBV20-1	TRBJ1-5	CSARPQYSNQPQHF
TRBV29-1	TRBJ2-7	CSVTGRDYYEQYF
TRBV7-2	TRBJ2-1	CASDPRRGSYNEQFF
TRBV11-3	TRBJ2-7	CASSPAGTEPYEQYF
TRBV3-1	TRBJ2-1	CASSQDLTSGYNEQFF
TRBV24-1	TRBJ2-1	CATSDLGLAGDAYNEQFF
TRBV3-1	TRBJ1-5	CASSHRRSNQPQHF
TRBV2	TRBJ2-3	CASSRLAGPTDTQYF
TRBV29-1	TRBJ2-5	CSAYPTGPHQETQYF
TRBV2	TRBJ1-2	CASMDIYGYTF
TRBV4-1	TRBJ2-3	CASSQESGQGQDTQYF
TRBV7-9	TRBJ1-1	CASSHPAGAFF
TRBV2	TRBJ2-5	CASSELEAQYF
TRBV5-1	TRBJ2-1	CASSFTPSGDNEQFF
TRBV29-1	TRBJ1-5	CSVSDRRYQPQHF
TRBV6-1	TRBJ2-5	CASSEDGGPETQYF
TRBV25-1	TRBJ2-5	CASRSGGETQYF
TRBV20-1	TRBJ1-2	CSAREDDLGYTF
TRBV4-1	TRBJ2-1	CASSQERTSGPNEQFF
TRBV4-1	TRBJ2-7	CASSQASSTLEQYF
TRBV27	TRBJ1-5	CASSSDYRGNQPQHF
TRBV7-8	TRBJ2-4	CASSLAEDRRNIQYF
TRBV19	TRBJ2-1	CASSPTSGSLNEQFF
TRBV27	TRBJ1-1	CASRGKPQNTEAFF
TRBV11-2	TRBJ1-2	CASSARDSSLNYGYTF
TRBV4-1	TRBJ2-1	CASSQALDGYNEQFF
TRBV12-3/TRBV12-4	TRBJ2-2	CASRRTMNTGELFF
TRBV27	TRBJ1-2	CASSLGAELFWSYTF
TRBV5-1	TRBJ1-1	CASSLASGQGSEAFF
TRBV9	TRBJ2-1	CASSVQETRYNEQFF
TRBV30	TRBJ2-1	CAWREPSAGHNEQFF
TRBV20-1	TRBJ2-6	CSAGPGSEVSGANVLTF
TRBV20-1	TRBJ2-1	CSAEIAGGRYEQFF
TRBV7-3	TRBJ2-1	CASSPTSGNEQFF
TRBV29-1	TRBJ2-5	CSVETAGGPRETQYF
TRBV12-5	TRBJ2-2	CASGFTSGRAPGELFF
TRBV6-1	TRBJ2-7	CASSHDWSYEQYF
TRBV5-1	TRBJ1-2	CASSLAGIEANTF
TRBV6-1	TRBJ2-7	CASRDSGSSYEQYF
TRBV3-1	TRBJ1-4	CASSQVAGAEEKLFF
TRBV24-1	TRBJ2-3	CATSDLLSTDTQYF
TRBV20-1	TRBJ2-1	CSARVVGGSHNEQFF
TRBV27	TRBJ2-7	CASRASGYEQYF
TRBV12-3/TRBV12-4	TRBJ2-7	CASRRLGQNYEQYF
TRBV7-7	TRBJ2-1	CASSLIGGEEQFF